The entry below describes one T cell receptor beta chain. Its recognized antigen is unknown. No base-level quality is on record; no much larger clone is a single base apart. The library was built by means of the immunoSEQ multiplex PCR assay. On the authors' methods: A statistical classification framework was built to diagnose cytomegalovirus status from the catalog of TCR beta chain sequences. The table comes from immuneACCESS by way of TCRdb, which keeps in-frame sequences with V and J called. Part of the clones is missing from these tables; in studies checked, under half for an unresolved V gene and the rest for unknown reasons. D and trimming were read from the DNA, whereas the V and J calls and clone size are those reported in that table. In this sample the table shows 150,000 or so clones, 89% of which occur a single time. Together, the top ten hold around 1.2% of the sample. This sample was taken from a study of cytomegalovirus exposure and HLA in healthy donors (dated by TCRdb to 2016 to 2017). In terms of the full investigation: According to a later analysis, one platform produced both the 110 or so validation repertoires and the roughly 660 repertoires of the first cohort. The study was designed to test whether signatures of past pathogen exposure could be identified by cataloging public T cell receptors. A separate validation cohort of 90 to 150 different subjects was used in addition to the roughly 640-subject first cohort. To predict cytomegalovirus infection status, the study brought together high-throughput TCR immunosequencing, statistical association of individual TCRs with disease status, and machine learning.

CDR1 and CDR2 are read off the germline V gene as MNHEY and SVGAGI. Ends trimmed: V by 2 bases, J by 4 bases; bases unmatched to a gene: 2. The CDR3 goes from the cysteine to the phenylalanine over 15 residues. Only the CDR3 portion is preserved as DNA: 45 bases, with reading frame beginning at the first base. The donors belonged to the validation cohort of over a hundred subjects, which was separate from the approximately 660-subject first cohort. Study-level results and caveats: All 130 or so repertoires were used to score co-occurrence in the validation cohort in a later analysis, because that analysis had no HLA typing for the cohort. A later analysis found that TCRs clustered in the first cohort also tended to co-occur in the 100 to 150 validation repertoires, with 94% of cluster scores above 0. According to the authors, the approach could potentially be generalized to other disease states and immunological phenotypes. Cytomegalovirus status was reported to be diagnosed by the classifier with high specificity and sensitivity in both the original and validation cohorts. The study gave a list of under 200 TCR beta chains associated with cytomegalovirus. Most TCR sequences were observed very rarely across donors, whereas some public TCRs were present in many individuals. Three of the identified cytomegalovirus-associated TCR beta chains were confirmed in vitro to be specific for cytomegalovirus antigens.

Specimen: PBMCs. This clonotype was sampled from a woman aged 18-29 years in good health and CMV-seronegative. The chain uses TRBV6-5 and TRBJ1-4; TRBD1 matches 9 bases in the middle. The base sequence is TGTGCCAGCAGTTACGGGGACAGGGATAATGAAAAACTGTTTTTT. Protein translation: CASSYGDRDNEKLFF.